This TCR beta chain was found in a study of PD-1 blockade in classical Hodgkin lymphoma. Study results and limitations: Sources of repertoire differences remain undefined, possibly disease activity or prior therapy. It was among complete responders that baseline diversity resembled that of newly diagnosed patients.

All patients experienced relapse after autologous stem cell transplantation, and brentuximab vedotin exposure was variable. Assay: immunoSEQ multiplex PCR; the TCRdb copy retains only in-frame clones and omits some. The sample has over 90,000 clones; 89% are singletons. As for this clone: Its specificity is not known.

CDR1 is LNHDA, CDR2 SQIVND, per germline (reference sequence). The CDR3 runs to 16 residues. The V segment lost 6 bases and the J segment 7 bases; nucleotides outside the gene matches: 17. This receptor was identified in a human donor with classical Hodgkin lymphoma. Source: peripheral blood mononuclear cells (PBMCs), taken before the second cycle of nivolumab. V is TRBV19 and J is TRBJ1-2; 7 positions match TRBD1. CDR3 bases: TGTGCCAGTAGGACTCCCCGGGACAGAGAAGAGTGTGGCTACACCTTC. Translation: CASRTPRDREECGYTF.